The clone carrying this T cell receptor (beta chain) showed up just a few times. Antigen: not known. This record belongs to a study of cytomegalovirus exposure and HLA in healthy donors. Overall study results and limits: Common viral pathogens seemed to be connected with several of the most significant clusters, according to a later analysis. In vitro, a few CMV-associated chains proved specific for CMV antigens. Presence/absence analyses treated sequencing depth as roughly uniform across donors.

It was with 60 Vbeta and 13 Jbeta primers that the PCR ran. Original methodology: About 9.9 million shared chains were among about 80 million unique TCR beta chains counted in a later analysis. This table comes from immunoSEQ multiplex PCR, and its TCRdb copy is limited to in-frame clones, with some not included. V and J calls and clone size are given by that table; D and trimming were obtained from the DNA. The sample has 90,000 to 130,000 clones; approximately 70% are singletons. Sample: PBMCs. This TCR was sampled from a young man in good health and CMV-seropositive.

For the CDR3, the DNA is TGTGCCAGCAGCGTGGTCATTGGGTTACTAGCGGGATCGAACACCGGGGAGCTGTTTTTT. Protein: CASSVVIGLLAGSNTGELFF. V and J are TRBV7-8 and TRBJ2-2, with 10 bases that match TRBD2. The CDR3 covers 20 residues. Germline values: CDR1 SGHVS, CDR2 FQNEAQ. J lost 0 bases, V lost 5 bases, and 15 bases had no gene match.